The present T cell receptor (beta chain) was sequenced within a study of control samples from healthy donors and cancer patients. Trimming cost V 1 base and J 7 bases, with 10 bases left between them. CDR3 size: 14 residues. The V gene's germline CDR1 is LGHNA and CDR2 YSLEER. Sequencing was performed with immunoSEQ multiplex PCR; in TCRdb, only in-frame clones are kept and a portion is missing. The sample includes 98,000 or so clones, around three quarters of them seen just once. This chain links TRBV4-3 with TRBJ1-4; TRBD1 might be the D (6 bases). The sequence was obtained from a woman aged 25 to 39 in good health. Specimen: blood. The CDR3: CASSQGGGGEKLFF. CDR3 in DNA: TGCGCCAGCAGCCAAGGGGGGGGCGGTGAAAAACTGTTTTTT.